This T cell receptor (beta chain) was sequenced during a study of cytomegalovirus exposure and HLA in healthy donors. Study-level results: Altogether, 150 to 200 TCR beta chains were recorded as cytomegalovirus-associated.

Germline V gene sequence: CDR1 MDHEN, CDR2 SYDVKM. Between the trimmed V and J ends, which lost 2 bases and 1 base, there was a span of 12 bases. This CDR3 has 15 residues. In the case of this clone: Its antigen remains unidentified.

PCR amplification relied on 60 Vbeta primers (plus 13 Jbeta primers). Study processing details: A follow-up analysis tallied around 76 million unique TCR beta chains, roughly 10 million shared. The table came from immunoSEQ multiplex PCR; TCRdb's copy has only in-frame clones and leaves some out. D and trimming come from the DNA, and the V and J calls and clone size come from that table. The table includes more than 100,000 clones, around nine tenths detected once. This receptor was obtained from a woman in her 30s in good health and CMV-seronegative. What was sequenced was PBMCs. The chain carries TRBV28 and TRBJ2-7; D is perhaps TRBD1 (7 bases). The CDR3 DNA follows: TGTGCCAGCAGTTTAGGGGGGACAGCTTCCTACGAGCAGTACTTC. Translation: CASSLGGTASYEQYF. Full variable domain (remainder filled in from reference TRBV28 and TRBJ2-7): DVKVTQSSRYLVKRTGEKVFLECVQDMDHENMFWYRQDPGLGLRLIYFSYDVKMKEKGDIPEGYSVSREKKERFSLILESASTNQTSMYLCASSLGGTASYEQYFGPGTRLTVT.